This is a list of T cell receptor beta chains from one sample in a study of CD8 T cells in Susac syndrome. Using its own MiXCR run on the immunoSEQ multiplex PCR reads, TCRdb lists one record per CDR3 protein. The data contain roughly 120,000 distinct CDR3 sequences, about 93% of them singletons. The specimen sequenced was CD4+ T cells from PBMCs. The receptors shown here come from a human donor in good health. The CDR3 runs from the conserved cysteine through the conserved F or W. Fields, in order: CDR3 DNA, CDR3 protein, clone size, V gene, J gene, CDR3 length, D gene. D genes are given only for firm matches. Rows may omit the clone size; those that give it use once, few, many or a size class.

cdr3_nt: TGTGCCAGCAGCAACAGGGACAATACGCAGTATTTT
cdr3_aa: CASSNRDNTQYF
clone_size: .
v_call: TRBV3-1
j_call: TRBJ2-3
cdr3_length: 12
d_call: .

cdr3_nt: TGTGCCAGTAGTATGGAGGGCGTGAATGGCTACACCTTC
cdr3_aa: CASSMEGVNGYTF
clone_size: .
v_call: TRBV19
j_call: TRBJ1-2
cdr3_length: 13
d_call: .

cdr3_nt: TGCAGTGCTAGAGATAGCGGGGCGGGGGACGAGCAGTACTTC
cdr3_aa: CSARDSGAGDEQYF
clone_size: .
v_call: TRBV20-1
j_call: TRBJ2-7
cdr3_length: 14
d_call: TRBD2

cdr3_nt: TGTGCCAGCAGCCCTCCGCCCGACAACGTCCTGACTTTC
cdr3_aa: CASSPPPDNVLTF
clone_size: once
v_call: TRBV5-4
j_call: TRBJ2-6
cdr3_length: 13
d_call: .

cdr3_nt: TGCAGTGCTCGGGGACTAGCTCAAGAGACCCAGTACTTC
cdr3_aa: CSARGLAQETQYF
clone_size: few
v_call: TRBV20-1
j_call: TRBJ2-5
cdr3_length: 13
d_call: TRBD2

cdr3_nt: TGTGCCAGCACCAAGGGGCGGGTTTGGGAGCAGTTCTTC
cdr3_aa: CASTKGRVWEQFF
clone_size: .
v_call: TRBV2
j_call: TRBJ2-1
cdr3_length: 13
d_call: .

cdr3_nt: TGCGCCAGCTCTGCAGGGACAGGGGCCTACGAGCAGTACTTC
cdr3_aa: CASSAGTGAYEQYF
clone_size: .
v_call: TRBV5-1
j_call: TRBJ2-7
cdr3_length: 14
d_call: TRBD1

cdr3_nt: TGTGCCTGGAGGAGGGGACTATCTAATCTCGGAGAGACCCAGTACTTC
cdr3_aa: CAWRRGLSNLGETQYF
clone_size: .
v_call: TRBV30
j_call: TRBJ2-5
cdr3_length: 16
d_call: TRBD2

cdr3_nt: TGTGCCAGCAGCTTAGGACTAGGCACAGATACGCAGTATTTT
cdr3_aa: CASSLGLGTDTQYF
clone_size: .
v_call: TRBV7-2
j_call: TRBJ2-3
cdr3_length: 14
d_call: .

cdr3_nt: TGCAGTGCTCCAGGCTGGTTTAGCAATCAGCCCCAGCATTTT
cdr3_aa: CSAPGWFSNQPQHF
clone_size: .
v_call: TRBV20-1
j_call: TRBJ1-5
cdr3_length: 14
d_call: .

cdr3_nt: TGTGCCAGCAGCGACAGGGGTAACTACGAGCAGTACTTC
cdr3_aa: CASSDRGNYEQYF
clone_size: .
v_call: TRBV6-1
j_call: TRBJ2-7
cdr3_length: 13
d_call: TRBD1

cdr3_nt: TGCAGTGCTAGTGTTTTGGGTGAGGAGCAGTTCTTC
cdr3_aa: CSASVLGEEQFF
clone_size: .
v_call: TRBV20-1
j_call: TRBJ2-1
cdr3_length: 12
d_call: .

cdr3_nt: TGTGCCAGCAGCTCGGCTAGCGGAGGGGGGGAGACCCAGTACTTC
cdr3_aa: CASSSASGGGETQYF
clone_size: .
v_call: TRBV7-2
j_call: TRBJ2-5
cdr3_length: 15
d_call: .

cdr3_nt: TGCGCCAGCAGTCAAAGGGACAGGAGCTATAGCAATCAGCCCCAGCATTTT
cdr3_aa: CASSQRDRSYSNQPQHF
clone_size: .
v_call: TRBV23-1
j_call: TRBJ1-5
cdr3_length: 17
d_call: TRBD1

cdr3_nt: TGTGCCAGCCGCCGGACCGGGACAGGGAGCGGAAATGAGCAGTTCTTC
cdr3_aa: CASRRTGTGSGNEQFF
clone_size: .
v_call: TRBV3-1
j_call: TRBJ2-1
cdr3_length: 16
d_call: TRBD1

cdr3_nt: TGTGCCAGCATTCGGGAGGGCCCAGGGGAGCAGTACTTC
cdr3_aa: CASIREGPGEQYF
clone_size: .
v_call: TRBV6-2/TRBV6-3
j_call: TRBJ2-7
cdr3_length: 13
d_call: TRBD2

cdr3_nt: TGTGCCTGGAGTTCTTCGGGGAGGGGGCGCGTAGATACGCAGTATTTT
cdr3_aa: CAWSSSGRGRVDTQYF
clone_size: .
v_call: TRBV30
j_call: TRBJ2-3
cdr3_length: 16
d_call: .

cdr3_nt: .
cdr3_aa: CASSVGQGSHNERFF
clone_size: .
v_call: TRBV9
j_call: TRBJ2-1
cdr3_length: 15
d_call: .

cdr3_nt: TGTGCCAGCAGCCCCCCTGGAGGGAAGCAGTTCTTC
cdr3_aa: CASSPPGGKQFF
clone_size: .
v_call: TRBV6-2/TRBV6-3
j_call: TRBJ2-1
cdr3_length: 12
d_call: .

cdr3_nt: TGTGCTAGTGGTTTGAGAGGTTACGAGCAGTACTTC
cdr3_aa: CASGLRGYEQYF
clone_size: .
v_call: TRBV12-5
j_call: TRBJ2-7
cdr3_length: 12
d_call: .

cdr3_nt: TGTGCCAGCAGCCCCTGGGGTCAACCCACTGAAGCTTTCTTT
cdr3_aa: CASSPWGQPTEAFF
clone_size: .
v_call: TRBV11-3
j_call: TRBJ1-1
cdr3_length: 14
d_call: .

cdr3_nt: TGTGCCAGCGGAGTATATGAGAACAATCAGCCCCAGCATTTT
cdr3_aa: CASGVYENNQPQHF
clone_size: .
v_call: TRBV2
j_call: TRBJ1-5
cdr3_length: 14
d_call: .

cdr3_nt: TGTGCCTGGAGTCACAACCGCGCTGAAGCTTTCTTT
cdr3_aa: CAWSHNRAEAFF
clone_size: .
v_call: TRBV30
j_call: TRBJ1-1
cdr3_length: 12
d_call: .

cdr3_nt: TGTGCCAGCGTCATCACAGAGAATTCACCCCTCCACTTT
cdr3_aa: CASVITENSPLHF
clone_size: .
v_call: TRBV2
j_call: TRBJ1-6
cdr3_length: 13
d_call: .

cdr3_nt: TGTGCCAGCAGCTTGCCCCTTGCATACACCGGGGAGCTGTTTTTT
cdr3_aa: CASSLPLAYTGELFF
clone_size: few
v_call: TRBV7-9
j_call: TRBJ2-2
cdr3_length: 15
d_call: .

cdr3_nt: TGTGCCAGCAGCTTAGTTGCAGGGGGCCATCAGCCCCAGCATTTT
cdr3_aa: CASSLVAGGHQPQHF
clone_size: .
v_call: TRBV7-8
j_call: TRBJ1-5
cdr3_length: 15
d_call: TRBD1

cdr3_nt: TGCGCCAGCAGCCAAGAAGTCGGTTCCACTGAAGCTTTCTTT
cdr3_aa: CASSQEVGSTEAFF
clone_size: .
v_call: TRBV4-3
j_call: TRBJ1-1
cdr3_length: 14
d_call: .

cdr3_nt: TGTGCCAGCAGACTGACTAGCGGCTTATCCTACGAGCAGTACTTC
cdr3_aa: CASRLTSGLSYEQYF
clone_size: .
v_call: TRBV6-2/TRBV6-3
j_call: TRBJ2-7
cdr3_length: 15
d_call: TRBD2

cdr3_nt: TGTGCCAGCTCACCTCAAGAAGGGATGAGGAACACTGAAGCTTTCTTT
cdr3_aa: CASSPQEGMRNTEAFF
clone_size: .
v_call: TRBV18
j_call: TRBJ1-1
cdr3_length: 16
d_call: .

cdr3_nt: TGCGCCAGCAGCTCCGAGAGCTACGAGCAGTACTTC
cdr3_aa: CASSSESYEQYF
clone_size: .
v_call: TRBV5-1
j_call: TRBJ2-7
cdr3_length: 12
d_call: .

cdr3_nt: TGTGCCAGCAGCCTCATGGGACTAGCGGAAACCGAGCAGTACTTC
cdr3_aa: CASSLMGLAETEQYF
clone_size: .
v_call: TRBV11-2
j_call: TRBJ2-7
cdr3_length: 15
d_call: TRBD2

cdr3_nt: TGTGCCAGCAGACCCCCCGGTGTCTCTGGGGCCAACGTCCTGACTTTC
cdr3_aa: CASRPPGVSGANVLTF
clone_size: .
v_call: TRBV6-2/TRBV6-3
j_call: TRBJ2-6
cdr3_length: 16
d_call: .

cdr3_nt: TGTGCCAGCACCGCAGGTTTATCCTACGAGCAGTACTTC
cdr3_aa: CASTAGLSYEQYF
clone_size: .
v_call: TRBV6-5
j_call: TRBJ2-7
cdr3_length: 13
d_call: .

cdr3_nt: TGCGCCAGCAGCTTGGGCGAAATGAACACTGAAGCTTTCTTT
cdr3_aa: CASSLGEMNTEAFF
clone_size: .
v_call: TRBV5-1
j_call: TRBJ1-1
cdr3_length: 14
d_call: .

cdr3_nt: TGTGCCAGCAGCCAAGTTTTCCCGGGACAGGGAGCCTACGAGCAGTACTTC
cdr3_aa: CASSQVFPGQGAYEQYF
clone_size: .
v_call: TRBV4-2
j_call: TRBJ2-7
cdr3_length: 17
d_call: TRBD1

cdr3_nt: TGTGCCAGCACTGAAACAAGAGACCAAGAGACCCAGTACTTC
cdr3_aa: CASTETRDQETQYF
clone_size: .
v_call: TRBV25-1
j_call: TRBJ2-5
cdr3_length: 14
d_call: .

cdr3_nt: TGTGCCAGCAGAGGGCCCGTCACAGATACGCAGTATTTT
cdr3_aa: CASRGPVTDTQYF
clone_size: .
v_call: TRBV7-9
j_call: TRBJ2-3
cdr3_length: 13
d_call: .

cdr3_nt: TGTGCCAGCAGTTGGGACAGGAGCTCCTACGAGCAGTACTTC
cdr3_aa: CASSWDRSSYEQYF
clone_size: .
v_call: TRBV6-1
j_call: TRBJ2-7
cdr3_length: 14
d_call: TRBD1

cdr3_nt: TGTGCCAGCAGCGTCGGGACGTCCTACACAGATACGCAGTATTTT
cdr3_aa: CASSVGTSYTDTQYF
clone_size: .
v_call: TRBV7-2
j_call: TRBJ2-3
cdr3_length: 15
d_call: .